This section outlines one T cell receptor beta chain sequence together with its context. This specimen comes from a study of PD-1 blockade in classical Hodgkin lymphoma. Time point indicated: cycle 4 day 1 (C4D1), after more than five weeks of nivolumab. All patients experienced relapse after autologous stem cell transplantation, and brentuximab vedotin exposure was variable. Method: immunoSEQ multiplex PCR; TCRdb's copy keeps in-frame clones and lacks some. The sample records 100,000 or so clones, under 95% being singletons. The V and J ends lost 4 bases and 5 bases, in that order; junction bases with no gene match: 10. The CDR3 runs 15 residues. The germline V gene has CDR1 MNHEY and CDR2 SMNVEV (reference sequence).

This specimen was peripheral blood mononuclear cells (PBMCs), taken before the fourth cycle of nivolumab. This receptor was obtained from a human donor with classical Hodgkin lymphoma. The rearrangement joins TRBV27 to TRBJ1-1, with 7 bases matching TRBD1. The chain's CDR3 is CASSSRGGVGTEAFF. CDR3 DNA: TGTGCCAGCAGTTCGCGAGGGGGCGTCGGGACTGAAGCTTTCTTT.